This T cell receptor (beta chain) stems from a study of blood T cell repertoires in COVID-19. Study details: Sites across the United States, Italy and Spain contributed samples from acute and convalescent COVID-19.

In the authors' workflow: Reference gene primer amplification yielded estimated nucleated cell counts. Clones were sequenced by immunoSEQ multiplex PCR, and TCRdb holds only the in-frame ones, with some missing. The DNA gave D and trimming, while V, J and clone size come from that table. The sample lists 270,000 or so clones, 85% to 90% seen once, with approximately 12% in the top ten. The count of this clone is one. Germline values: CDR1 SGHNT, CDR2 YENEEA. CDR3 length: 12 residues. Trimming removed 3 bases from V and 3 bases from J, with 6 bases in between. This chain links TRBV11-3 with TRBJ2-7, with D uncertain. The TCR comes from a woman aged 25 to 39 with COVID-19, enrolled during active disease. The material sequenced was peripheral blood. The CDR3: CASSFNFYEQYF. DNA for the CDR3: TGTGCCAGCAGCTTCAATTTCTACGAGCAGTACTTC.